This T cell receptor (beta chain) originates from a study of spatial heterogeneity in lung cancer. Whole-study findings and limits: Ubiquitous nonsynonymous mutations were tracked by counts of ubiquitous expanded TCRs, and regional ones by counts of regional expanded TCRs. One measure, the expanded intratumoral alpha and beta TCR count, tracked tumor mutation counts.

This clonotype was observed many times. Antigen unknown. The time point here: sample taken at primary tumor resection. The donor group consisted of approximately 77 patients who had untreated, early-stage non-small cell lung cancer. From tumor, nontumor lung or frozen PBMC, whole RNA was taken unsorted for sequencing. The CDR3 sequence is 13 residues long. Trimming cost V 6 bases and J 7 bases, with 15 bases left between them. The germline gives CDR1 MNHEY, CDR2 SVGAGI. Carried by each TCR cDNA molecule was a unique molecular identifier. TCRdb re-called the 5' RACE reads with MiXCR, one entry per CDR3 protein. The repertoire holds around 12,000 distinct CDR3 sequences, with under 6.5% as singletons.

This chain uses TRBV6-5 with TRBJ1-2; tentatively, D is TRBD1 (6 bases). Material: lung tumor tissue, obtained at surgery. The clonotype comes from a male donor with early-stage non-small cell lung cancer. The CDR3 sequence is CASRPGTSSGYTF. CDR3 bases: TGTGCCAGCAGGCCCGGGACATCGAGTGGCTACACCTTC.